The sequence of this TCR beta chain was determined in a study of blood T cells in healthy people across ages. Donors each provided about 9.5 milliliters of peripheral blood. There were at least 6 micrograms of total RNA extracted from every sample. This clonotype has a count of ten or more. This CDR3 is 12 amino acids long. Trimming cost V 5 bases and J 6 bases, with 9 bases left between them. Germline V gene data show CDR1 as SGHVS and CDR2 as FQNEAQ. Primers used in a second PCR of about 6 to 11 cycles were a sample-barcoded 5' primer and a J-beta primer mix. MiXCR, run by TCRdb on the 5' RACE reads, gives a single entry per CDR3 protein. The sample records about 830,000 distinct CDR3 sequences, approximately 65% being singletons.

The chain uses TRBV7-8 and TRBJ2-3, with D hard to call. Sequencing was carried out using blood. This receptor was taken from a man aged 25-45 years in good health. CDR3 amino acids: CASSPHLDTQYF. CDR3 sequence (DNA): TGTGCCAGCAGCCCACATCTTGATACGCAGTATTTT.